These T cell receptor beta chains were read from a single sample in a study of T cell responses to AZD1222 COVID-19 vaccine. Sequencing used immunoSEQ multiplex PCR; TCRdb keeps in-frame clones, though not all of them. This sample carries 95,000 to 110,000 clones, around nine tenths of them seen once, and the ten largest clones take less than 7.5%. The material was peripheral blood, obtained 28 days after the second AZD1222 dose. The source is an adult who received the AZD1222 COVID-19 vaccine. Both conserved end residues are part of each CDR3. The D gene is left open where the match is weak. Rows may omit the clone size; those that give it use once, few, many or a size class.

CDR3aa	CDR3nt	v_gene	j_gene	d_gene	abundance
CASSLVSSPTTDTQYF	TGTGCCAGCAGCTTAGTTTCCAGTCCGACCACAGATACGCAGTATTTT	TRBV7-9	TRBJ2-3	-	-
CASSPPGREQYF	TGTGCCAGCAGCCCGCCGGGTCGGGAGCAGTACTTC	TRBV3-1/TRBV3-2	TRBJ2-7	-	-
CASSLSGSKDEQYF	TGTGCCAGCAGTTTAAGCGGGAGTAAAGACGAGCAGTACTTC	TRBV6-5	TRBJ2-7	TRBD2	-
CASSSETGSGTEAFF	TGCGCCAGCAGCTCGGAAACAGGGAGCGGCACTGAAGCTTTCTTT	TRBV5-1	TRBJ1-1	-	-
CASSLPPSREQYF	TGTGCCAGCAGCTTACCCCCTAGTAGGGAGCAGTACTTC	TRBV5-4	TRBJ2-7	-	medium-sized
CSHGRNTEAFF	TGCAGCCACGGTAGGAACACTGAAGCTTTCTTT	TRBV29-1	TRBJ1-1	-	-
CARRKTGNTEAFF	TGTGCCAGAAGGAAGACGGGGAACACTGAAGCTTTCTTT	TRBV19	TRBJ1-1	-	-
CASSLDPGGGEGYTF	TGTGCCAGCAGCTTAGACCCAGGGGGCGGTGAGGGCTACACCTTC	TRBV11-2	TRBJ1-2	TRBD1	once
CASSQVTGGGRTEAFF	TGCGCCAGCAGCCAAGTGACAGGGGGCGGTAGGACTGAAGCTTTCTTT	TRBV4-1	TRBJ1-1	TRBD1	once
CAWKGRVAYEQYF	TGTGCCTGGAAGGGCAGGGTGGCATACGAGCAGTACTTC	TRBV30	TRBJ2-7	-	-
CASSLQGADEQFF	TGCGCCAGCAGTTTACAGGGGGCGGATGAGCAGTTCTTC	TRBV10-1	TRBJ2-1	TRBD1	-
CSVVGDRVVTEAFF	TGCAGCGTTGTGGGGGACAGGGTCGTCACTGAAGCTTTCTTT	TRBV29-1	TRBJ1-1	TRBD1	-
CASSDRYTGELFF	TGTGCCAGCAGTGACCGGTACACCGGGGAGCTGTTTTTT	TRBV6-1	TRBJ2-2	-	-
CASSGLGQELRDTQYF	TGTGCCAGCAGCGGCTTAGGACAGGAATTGAGAGATACGCAGTATTTT	TRBV9	TRBJ2-3	TRBD1	-
CSVDRGRGYTF	TGCAGTGTGGATAGGGGTAGAGGCTACACCTTC	TRBV20-1	TRBJ1-2	-	-
CASSIKAPRQTTNEKLFF	TGTGCCAGTAGTATAAAAGCCCCTCGACAGACAACTAATGAAAAACTGTTTTTT	TRBV19	TRBJ1-4	-	-
CASSSEDAEPYYGYTF	TGTGCCAGCAGCTCAGAGGACGCCGAGCCTTACTATGGCTACACCTTC	TRBV5-4	TRBJ1-2	-	few
CASSLGGEAGANVLTF	TGTGCCAGCAGCTTAGGTGGGGAGGCGGGGGCCAACGTCCTGACTTTC	TRBV7-9	TRBJ2-6	-	-
CSVAGEGQPQHF	TGCAGCGTTGCAGGGGAAGGTCAGCCCCAGCATTTT	TRBV29-1	TRBJ1-5	-	-
CASSLEGQDGNTIYF	TGCGCCAGCAGCTTGGAGGGACAGGATGGAAACACCATATATTTT	TRBV5-1	TRBJ1-3	TRBD1	once
CASSQRVGNTIYF	TGCGCCAGCAGCCAGAGAGTTGGAAACACCATATATTTT	TRBV4-1	TRBJ1-3	-	-
CASSPGEALIEQYF	TGTGCCAGCAGCCCTGGGGAGGCCCTAATCGAGCAGTACTTC	TRBV7-9	TRBJ2-7	-	-
CASSLGAASYNEQFF	TGTGCCAGCAGTTTAGGGGCAGCTTCCTACAATGAGCAGTTCTTC	TRBV27	TRBJ2-1	-	-
CASSPGGFPGRFGYEQYF	TGTGCCAGCAGTCCCGGGGGATTCCCAGGTCGATTCGGGTACGAGCAGTACTTC	TRBV28	TRBJ2-7	-	-
CASSYTGTGVKYF	TGTGCCAGCAGCTACACCGGGACAGGGGTTAAGTACTTC	TRBV9	TRBJ2-7	TRBD1	-
CASSDPGTDGYTF	TGTGCCAGCAGTGATCCGGGGACGGATGGCTACACCTTC	TRBV2	TRBJ1-2	-	-
CASSLSANQPQHF	TGTGCCAGCAGCCTCTCTGCAAATCAGCCCCAGCATTTT	TRBV12-3/TRBV12-4	TRBJ1-5	-	-
CASSLRDRASYEQYF	TGTGCCAGCTCACTCCGGGACCGAGCTTCCTACGAGCAGTACTTC	TRBV18	TRBJ2-7	-	-
CASSYPTYEQYF	TGTGCCAGCAGTTATCCCACCTACGAGCAGTACTTC	TRBV6-2/TRBV6-3	TRBJ2-7	-	once
CASSWTAYGYTF	TGTGCCAGCAGTTGGACAGCCTATGGCTACACCTTC	TRBV12-3/TRBV12-4	TRBJ1-2	-	-
CASSPLGYSYEQYF	TGTGCCAGCAGCCCCCTGGGCTACTCCTACGAGCAGTACTTC	TRBV9	TRBJ2-7	-	-
CASSPAPGNEQFF	TGTGCCAGCAGCCCAGCCCCCGGCAATGAGCAGTTCTTC	TRBV7-2	TRBJ2-1	-	once
CASSWDVPYEQYF	TGTGCCAGCAGCTGGGACGTTCCCTACGAGCAGTACTTC	TRBV11-2	TRBJ2-7	-	-
CASSLAGATNQPQHF	TGCGCCAGCAGCTTGGCAGGGGCTACCAATCAGCCCCAGCATTTT	TRBV5-1	TRBJ1-5	-	-
CASSRHEPNQPQHF	TGTGCCAGTAGTCGCCACGAGCCCAATCAGCCCCAGCATTTT	TRBV19	TRBJ1-5	-	-
CASRKLQGVNTEAFF	TGTGCCAGCAGGAAACTACAGGGGGTGAACACTGAAGCTTTCTTT	TRBV6-5	TRBJ1-1	TRBD1	-
CASSQGTSGRGTGELFF	TGCGCCAGCAGCCAAGGGACAAGCGGGAGGGGAACCGGGGAGCTGTTTTTT	TRBV4-1	TRBJ2-2	TRBD2	-
CSVESGESLFF	TGCAGCGTTGAATCCGGGGAGTCACTGTTTTTT	TRBV29-1	TRBJ1-4	-	-
CASSQDRAGSYNEQFF	TGCGCCAGCAGCCAAGATCGGGCAGGATCCTACAATGAGCAGTTCTTC	TRBV4-3	TRBJ2-1	-	-
CASSQVGAGDRKKLFF	TGTGCCAGCAGCCAAGTTGGTGCAGGGGATAGGAAAAAACTGTTTTTT	TRBV3-1/TRBV3-2	TRBJ1-4	-	once
CASIEREGYEQYF	TGTGCCAGCATAGAGCGGGAGGGCTACGAGCAGTACTTC	TRBV2	TRBJ2-7	TRBD2	-